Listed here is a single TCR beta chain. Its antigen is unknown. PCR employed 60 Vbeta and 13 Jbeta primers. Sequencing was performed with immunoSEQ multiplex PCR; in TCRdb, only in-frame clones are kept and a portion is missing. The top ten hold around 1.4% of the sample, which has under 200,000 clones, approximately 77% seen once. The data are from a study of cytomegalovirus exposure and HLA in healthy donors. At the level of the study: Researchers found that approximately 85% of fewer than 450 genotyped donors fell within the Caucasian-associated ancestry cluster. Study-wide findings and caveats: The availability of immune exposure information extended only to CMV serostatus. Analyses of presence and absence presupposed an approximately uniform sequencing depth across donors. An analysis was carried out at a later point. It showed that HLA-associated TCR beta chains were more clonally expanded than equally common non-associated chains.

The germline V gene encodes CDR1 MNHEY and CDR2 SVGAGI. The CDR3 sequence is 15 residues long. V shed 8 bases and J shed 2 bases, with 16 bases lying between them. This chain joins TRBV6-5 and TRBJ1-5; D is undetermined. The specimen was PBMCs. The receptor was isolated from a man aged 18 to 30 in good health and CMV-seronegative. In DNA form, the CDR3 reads TGTGCCAGCGCCCCGGTGTTTTTGGGCAATCAGCCCCAGCATTTT. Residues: CASAPVFLGNQPQHF.